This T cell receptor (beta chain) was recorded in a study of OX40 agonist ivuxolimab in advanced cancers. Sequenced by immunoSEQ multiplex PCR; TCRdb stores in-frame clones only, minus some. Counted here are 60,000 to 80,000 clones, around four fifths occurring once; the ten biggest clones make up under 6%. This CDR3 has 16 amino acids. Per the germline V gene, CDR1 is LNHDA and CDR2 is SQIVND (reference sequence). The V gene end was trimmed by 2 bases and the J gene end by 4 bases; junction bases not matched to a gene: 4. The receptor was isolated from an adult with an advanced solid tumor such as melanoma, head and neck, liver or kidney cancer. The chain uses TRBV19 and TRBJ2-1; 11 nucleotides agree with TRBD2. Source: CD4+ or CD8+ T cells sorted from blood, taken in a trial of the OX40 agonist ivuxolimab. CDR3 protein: CASSILAGGLYNEQFF. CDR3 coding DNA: TGTGCCAGTAGTATACTAGCGGGAGGTTTATACAATGAGCAGTTCTTC. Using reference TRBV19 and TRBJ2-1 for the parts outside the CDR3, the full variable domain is DGGITQSPKYLFRKEGQNVTLSCEQNLNHDAMYWYRQDPGQGLRLIYYSQIVNDFQKGDIAEGYSVSREKKESFPLTVTSAQKNPTAFYLCASSILAGGLYNEQFFGPGTRLTVL.